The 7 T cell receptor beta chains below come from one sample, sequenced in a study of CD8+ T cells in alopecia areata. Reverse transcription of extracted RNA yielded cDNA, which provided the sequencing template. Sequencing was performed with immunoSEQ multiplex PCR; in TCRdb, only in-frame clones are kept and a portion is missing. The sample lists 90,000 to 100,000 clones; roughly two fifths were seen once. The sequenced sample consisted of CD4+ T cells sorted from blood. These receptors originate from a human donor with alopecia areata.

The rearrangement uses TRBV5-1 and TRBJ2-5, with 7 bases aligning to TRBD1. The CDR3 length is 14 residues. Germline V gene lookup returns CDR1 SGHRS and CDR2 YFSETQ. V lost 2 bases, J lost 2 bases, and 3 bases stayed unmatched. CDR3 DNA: TGCGCCAGCAGCTTCGGGACAGAACAAGAGACCCAGTACTTC. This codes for CASSFGTEQETQYF.

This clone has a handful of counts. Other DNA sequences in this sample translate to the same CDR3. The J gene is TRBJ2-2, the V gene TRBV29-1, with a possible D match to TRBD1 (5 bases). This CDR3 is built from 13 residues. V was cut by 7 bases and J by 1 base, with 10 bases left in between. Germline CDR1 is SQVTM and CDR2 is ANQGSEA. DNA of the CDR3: TGCAGCGGCGGCACAGGGAACACCGGGGAGCTGTTTTTT. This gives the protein CSGGTGNTGELFF.

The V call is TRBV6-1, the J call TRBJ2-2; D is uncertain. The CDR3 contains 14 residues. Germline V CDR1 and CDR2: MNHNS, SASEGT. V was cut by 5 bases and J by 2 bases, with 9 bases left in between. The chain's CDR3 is CASSFLENTGELFF. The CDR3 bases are TGTGCCAGCAGTTTTCTAGAAAACACCGGGGAGCTGTTTTTT.

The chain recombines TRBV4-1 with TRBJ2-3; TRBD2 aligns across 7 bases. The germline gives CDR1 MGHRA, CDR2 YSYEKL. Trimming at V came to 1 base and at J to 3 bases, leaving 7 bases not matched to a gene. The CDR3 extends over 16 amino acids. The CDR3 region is CASSQAGQGGTDTQYF. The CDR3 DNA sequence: TGCGCCAGCAGCCAAGCTGGGCAGGGAGGGACAGATACGCAGTATTTT.

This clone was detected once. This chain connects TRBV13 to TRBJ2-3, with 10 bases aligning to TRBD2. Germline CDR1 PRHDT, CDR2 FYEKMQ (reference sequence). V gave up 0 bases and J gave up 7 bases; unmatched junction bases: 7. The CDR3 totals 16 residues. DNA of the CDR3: TGTGCCAGCAGCTTAGGAGGGTCTAGCGGGGGAAATACGCAGTATTTT. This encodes CASSLGGSSGGNTQYF.

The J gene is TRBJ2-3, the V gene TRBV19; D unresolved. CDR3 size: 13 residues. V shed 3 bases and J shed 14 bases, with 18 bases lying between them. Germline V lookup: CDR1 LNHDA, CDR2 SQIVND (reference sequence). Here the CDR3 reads CASSMSVSSSRYF. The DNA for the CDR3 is TGTGCCAGTAGTATGTCGGTGAGCAGCTCGAGGTATTTT.

The CDR3 here is CASSQRQKDRYTF. DNA of the CDR3: TGTGCCAGCAGCCAACGGCAAAAGGACCGCTACACCTTC. V and J are TRBV28 and TRBJ1-2; D is unresolved. Germline V CDR1 and CDR2: MDHEN, SYDVKM. This CDR3 is 13 amino acids long. V lost 6 bases, J lost 9 bases, and 17 bases lay in between.